The rows below give T cell receptor beta chains drawn from one sample of a study of cytomegalovirus exposure and HLA in healthy donors. Assay used: immunoSEQ multiplex PCR; TCRdb lists only in-frame clones, some missing. The data contain 150,000 to 200,000 clones, roughly 80% of them seen just once; the ten biggest clones take up 4.9%. Specimen: PBMCs. Receptors originate from a male donor in good health and CMV-seronegative. CDR3s include the opening cysteine and the closing phenylalanine or tryptophan. D genes are given only for firm matches. Where a row states a size, it is once, few, many or the class of an expanded clone; other rows omit it.

j_call,cdr3_length,clone_size,v_call,d_call,cdr3_aa,cdr3_nt
TRBJ2-4,13,few,TRBV29-1,.,CSVEGVAKNIQYF,TGCAGCGTTGAAGGCGTTGCCAAAAACATTCAGTACTTC
TRBJ2-7,12,.,TRBV11-2,.,CASSLDRGNEYF,TGTGCCAGCAGCTTAGATAGAGGAAATGAGTACTTC
TRBJ1-3,15,.,TRBV19,.,CASSIPGSPGNTIYF,TGTGCCAGTAGTATACCCGGGAGTCCAGGAAACACCATATATTTT
TRBJ1-4,12,.,TRBV28,.,CASSPPGEKLFF,TGTGCCAGCTCCCCCCCCGGTGAAAAACTGTTTTTT
TRBJ2-7,11,few,TRBV20-1,TRBD2,CSASPRTSGVF,TGCAGTGCTAGCCCCCGAACTAGCGGAGTCTTC
TRBJ1-4,13,.,TRBV27,.,CASSLGLNEKLFF,TGTGCCAGCAGTTTGGGACTCAATGAAAAACTGTTTTTT
TRBJ2-5,16,.,TRBV11-1,TRBD1,CASSLTGGSLQETQYF,TGTGCCAGCAGCTTAACAGGGGGATCCCTTCAAGAGACCCAGTACTTC
TRBJ2-2,15,few,TRBV11-2,TRBD1,CASSPDRVNTGELFF,TGTGCCAGCAGCCCCGACAGGGTGAACACCGGGGAGCTGTTTTTT
TRBJ2-6,14,.,TRBV7-6,.,CASSLVEGSNVLTF,TGTGCCAGCAGCTTAGTAGAAGGGAGCAACGTCCTGACTTTC
TRBJ1-1,13,.,TRBV27,TRBD1,CASTDRGLTEAFF,TGTGCCAGCACAGACAGGGGGCTTACTGAAGCTTTCTTT
TRBJ2-7,12,.,TRBV5-1,.,CASRGSWTEQYF,TGCGCCAGCCGAGGGTCCTGGACCGAGCAGTACTTC
TRBJ1-1,15,.,TRBV5-1,.,CASSLVAGAISEAFF,TGCGCCAGCAGCTTGGTGGCAGGGGCCATCTCTGAAGCTTTCTTT
TRBJ2-3,15,.,TRBV27,TRBD2,CASSTWRGYTDTQYF,TGTGCCAGCAGTACGTGGCGGGGGTACACAGATACGCAGTATTTT
TRBJ1-6,14,.,TRBV7-3,TRBD1,CASSRDRGNSPLHF,TGTGCCAGCAGCAGAGACAGGGGTAATTCACCCCTCCACTTT
TRBJ1-6,17,.,TRBV5-1,.,CASRFLPQGIYNSPLHF,TGCGCCAGCAGATTTCTTCCCCAGGGGATCTATAATTCACCCCTCCACTTT
TRBJ1-4,15,.,TRBV5-1,.,CASSYSGILNEKLFF,TGCGCCAGCAGCTACTCAGGGATTCTCAATGAAAAACTGTTTTTT
TRBJ2-3,14,.,TRBV15,TRBD1,CATSLGQGGDTQYF,TGTGCCACCAGCCTGGGACAGGGGGGAGATACGCAGTATTTT
TRBJ2-5,13,.,TRBV6-1,TRBD2,CASKLAMEETQYF,TGTGCCAGCAAACTAGCGATGGAAGAGACCCAGTACTTC
TRBJ1-6,12,.,TRBV7-9,.,CSSAHNNSPLHF,TGTTCCAGCGCACATAATAATTCACCCCTCCACTTT
TRBJ1-3,14,few,TRBV6-6,.,CASEGELSGNTIYF,TGTGCCAGCGAAGGGGAACTCTCTGGAAACACCATATATTTT
TRBJ2-2,14,.,TRBV30,.,CAWNRGVNTGELFF,TGTGCCTGGAACCGCGGGGTAAACACCGGGGAGCTGTTTTTT
TRBJ2-7,15,.,TRBV6-5,TRBD2,CASTNRGSGVYEQYF,TGTGCCAGCACCAACCGGGGCAGCGGGGTATACGAGCAGTACTTC
TRBJ2-7,16,.,TRBV28,TRBD1,CASSSPRTGTSYEQYF,TGTGCCAGCAGTTCTCCACGGACAGGTACCTCCTACGAGCAGTACTTC
TRBJ1-2,17,.,TRBV28,TRBD1,CASSSPGQGLANYGYTF,TGTGCCAGCAGTTCCCCCGGACAGGGCCTAGCTAACTATGGCTACACCTTC
TRBJ2-5,15,.,TRBV5-1,TRBD2,CASSLGLAGQETQYF,TGCGCCAGCAGCTTGGGGCTAGCGGGACAAGAGACCCAGTACTTC
TRBJ2-4,13,few,TRBV27,.,CASSLEGSNIQYF,TGTGCCAGCAGTCTCGAGGGCTCTAACATTCAGTACTTC
TRBJ2-7,15,.,TRBV19,TRBD1,CASSIGTGVYYEQYF,TGTGCCAGTAGTATCGGGACAGGGGTCTACTACGAGCAGTACTTC
TRBJ2-1,15,.,TRBV7-7,TRBD2,CASSWTSGSNNEQFF,TGTGCCAGCAGCTGGACTAGCGGGAGCAACAATGAGCAGTTCTTC
TRBJ1-3,15,.,TRBV28,.,CASSPPLGSGNTIYF,TGTGCCAGCAGTCCCCCACTTGGCTCTGGAAACACCATATATTTT
TRBJ1-3,14,few,TRBV5-1,.,CASTQAPSGNTIYF,TGCGCCAGCACCCAGGCGCCATCTGGAAACACCATATATTTT
TRBJ1-5,13,.,TRBV29-1,TRBD1,CSVEQGGNQPQHF,TGCAGCGTTGAACAGGGGGGAAATCAGCCCCAGCATTTT
TRBJ1-4,16,.,TRBV6-1,.,CASSEWVRQDDEKLFF,TGTGCCAGCAGTGAATGGGTACGACAGGACGATGAAAAACTGTTTTTT
TRBJ2-1,16,few,TRBV6-7,.,CASIIREGVTYNEQFF,TGTGCCAGCATAATAAGGGAGGGGGTCACCTACAATGAGCAGTTCTTC
TRBJ1-1,13,.,TRBV5-4,.,CASSLPQGRGAFF,TGTGCCAGCAGCTTGCCCCAAGGTCGGGGGGCTTTCTTT
TRBJ2-4,19,.,TRBV10-1,TRBD2,CASSETSGRVTLAKNIQYF,TGCGCCAGCAGTGAGACTAGCGGGAGGGTTACCTTAGCCAAAAACATTCAGTACTTC
TRBJ2-3,13,.,TRBV27,TRBD1,CASSYQGADTQYF,TGTGCCAGCAGTTACCAGGGGGCGGATACGCAGTATTTT
TRBJ2-1,15,.,TRBV7-6,TRBD1,CASSLTLGTGNEQFF,TGTGCCAGCAGCTTGACCCTGGGGACAGGGAATGAGCAGTTCTTC
TRBJ2-3,13,.,TRBV9,.,CASSVPGTDTQYF,TGTGCCAGCAGCGTTCCGGGCACAGATACGCAGTATTTT
TRBJ2-7,15,.,TRBV6-1,TRBD1,CASSESGTGSYEQYF,TGTGCCAGCAGTGAATCAGGGACAGGGTCCTACGAGCAGTACTTC
TRBJ2-7,12,.,TRBV28,TRBD1,CAAGQGPYEQYF,TGTGCCGCGGGACAGGGTCCGTACGAGCAGTACTTC
TRBJ2-1,13,once,TRBV19,.,CASSEAGYNEQFF,TGTGCCAGTAGTGAAGCGGGCTACAATGAGCAGTTCTTC
TRBJ1-2,15,.,TRBV6-5,.,CASSDGQLANYGYTF,TGTGCCAGCAGCGACGGACAGTTAGCTAACTATGGCTACACCTTC
TRBJ2-1,16,.,TRBV5-4,.,CASSFPFRGTDNEQFF,TGTGCCAGCAGCTTCCCATTCCGGGGGACAGACAATGAGCAGTTCTTC
TRBJ2-2,14,once,TRBV5-1,.,CASSSGSNTGELFF,TGCGCCAGCAGCTCCGGGTCGAACACCGGGGAGCTGTTTTTT
TRBJ1-1,14,.,TRBV18,.,CASSPSQGNTEAFF,TGTGCCAGCTCACCGTCTCAGGGGAACACTGAAGCTTTCTTT
TRBJ2-4,19,.,TRBV5-6,TRBD1,CASSLKGTGGMLAKNIQYF,TGTGCCAGCAGCTTGAAGGGGACAGGGGGCATGCTGGCCAAAAACATTCAGTACTTC
TRBJ1-5,14,.,TRBV28,.,CASSQTGWGQPQHF,TGTGCCAGCAGCCAAACAGGGTGGGGACAGCCCCAGCATTTT
TRBJ1-2,15,.,TRBV7-9,.,CSSSSTRRGTYGYTF,TGTTCCAGCAGCTCGACGAGAAGGGGCACCTATGGCTACACCTTC
TRBJ1-4,11,.,TRBV27,.,CASSLQVKLFF,TGTGCCAGCAGTTTACAGGTAAAACTGTTTTTT
TRBJ1-2,14,.,TRBV5-1,TRBD1,CASSLAPGGSGYTF,TGCGCCAGCAGCTTGGCCCCAGGGGGTAGTGGCTACACCTTC
TRBJ2-3,15,.,TRBV4-1,TRBD2,CASSQVSSGGATQYF,TGCGCCAGCAGCCAAGTGTCAAGCGGGGGGGCCACGCAGTATTTT
TRBJ2-1,14,.,TRBV7-3,TRBD2,CASTAGTSISEQFF,TGTGCCAGCACGGCCGGGACTAGCATCTCTGAGCAGTTCTTC
TRBJ1-2,14,.,TRBV11-1,.,CASSLLDRSYGYTF,TGTGCCAGCAGCTTACTAGACAGGTCCTATGGCTACACCTTC
TRBJ2-7,14,few,TRBV2,.,CASSETGKGYEQYF,TGTGCCAGCAGTGAAACAGGGAAGGGCTACGAGCAGTACTTC
TRBJ2-3,16,.,TRBV28,TRBD2,CASNYGSGSRTDTQYF,TGTGCCAGCAACTATGGGAGCGGGAGTCGCACAGATACGCAGTATTTT